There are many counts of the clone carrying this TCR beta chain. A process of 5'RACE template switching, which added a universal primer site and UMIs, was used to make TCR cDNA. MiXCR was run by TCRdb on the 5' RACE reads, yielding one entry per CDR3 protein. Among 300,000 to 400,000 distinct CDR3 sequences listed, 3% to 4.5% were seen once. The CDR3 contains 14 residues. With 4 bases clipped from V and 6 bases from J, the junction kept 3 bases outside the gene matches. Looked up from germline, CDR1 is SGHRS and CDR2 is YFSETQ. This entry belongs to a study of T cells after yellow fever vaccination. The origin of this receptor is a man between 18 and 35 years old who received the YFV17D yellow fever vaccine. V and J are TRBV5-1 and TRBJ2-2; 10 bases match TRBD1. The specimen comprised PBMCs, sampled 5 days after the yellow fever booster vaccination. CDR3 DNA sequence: TGCGCCAGCAGCATGGGACAGGGGCCCGGGGAGCTGTTTTTT. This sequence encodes CASSMGQGPGELFF.